Listed below are T cell receptor beta chains from one sample, sequenced in a study of radiation and T cells in renal cell carcinoma. This table comes from immunoSEQ multiplex PCR, and its TCRdb copy is limited to in-frame clones, with some not included. The sample has 40,000 to 50,000 clones; approximately 80% are singletons. Source: blood, taken from a patient whose treatment included radiotherapy and nephrectomy. The receptors were gathered from a woman in her seventies with renal cell carcinoma. Both conserved end residues are part of each CDR3. The order of the fields is D gene, V gene, J gene, clone size, CDR3 protein, CDR3 DNA. D genes are given only for firm matches. Expanded clones are given a class, and other clones once, few, many or no size at all.

d_gene: TRBD1; v_gene: TRBV4-1; j_gene: TRBJ2-3; abundance: .; CDR3aa: CASSQRQGGGTDTQYF; CDR3nt: TGCGCCAGCAGCCAACGACAGGGGGGTGGCACAGATACGCAGTATTTT
d_gene: .; v_gene: TRBV6-5; j_gene: TRBJ2-1; abundance: .; CDR3aa: CASSTGPRVYNEQFF; CDR3nt: TGTGCCAGCAGTACGGGCCCCCGGGTATACAATGAGCAGTTCTTC
d_gene: TRBD1; v_gene: TRBV10-1; j_gene: TRBJ1-1; abundance: .; CDR3aa: CASSDQPGGINTEAFF; CDR3nt: TGCGCCAGCAGTGATCAACCAGGGGGCATTAACACTGAAGCTTTCTTT
d_gene: .; v_gene: TRBV2; j_gene: TRBJ1-1; abundance: .; CDR3aa: CASQSGNTEAFF; CDR3nt: TGTGCCAGCCAGTCGGGTAACACTGAAGCTTTCTTT
d_gene: .; v_gene: TRBV9; j_gene: TRBJ1-5; abundance: .; CDR3aa: CASSYRPQHF; CDR3nt: TGTGCCAGCAGCTATCGGCCCCAGCATTTT
d_gene: .; v_gene: TRBV11-2; j_gene: TRBJ1-2; abundance: .; CDR3aa: CASSLRGALNVGYTF; CDR3nt: TGTGCCAGCAGCTTACGGGGGGCTTTAAATGTTGGCTACACCTTC
d_gene: TRBD2; v_gene: TRBV6-5; j_gene: TRBJ2-1; abundance: .; CDR3aa: CASSYSSGGTNEQFF; CDR3nt: TGTGCCAGCAGTTACTCTAGCGGGGGGACCAATGAGCAGTTCTTC
d_gene: TRBD1; v_gene: TRBV5-1; j_gene: TRBJ2-6; abundance: .; CDR3aa: CASSYPPRTGSGANVLTF; CDR3nt: TGCGCCAGCAGCTACCCCCCCAGGACAGGCTCTGGGGCCAACGTCCTGACTTTC
d_gene: TRBD2; v_gene: TRBV7-9; j_gene: TRBJ2-7; abundance: once; CDR3aa: CASSSGLAGGRDEQYF; CDR3nt: TGTGCCAGCAGTTCGGGACTAGCGGGAGGGCGGGACGAGCAGTACTTC
d_gene: TRBD2; v_gene: TRBV5-6; j_gene: TRBJ2-1; abundance: .; CDR3aa: CASARGGLASYNEQFF; CDR3nt: TGTGCCAGCGCGCGCGGGGGGCTAGCTAGCTACAATGAGCAGTTCTTC
d_gene: .; v_gene: TRBV2; j_gene: TRBJ1-3; abundance: .; CDR3aa: CASSEDTGSGNTIYF; CDR3nt: TGTGCCAGCAGTGAAGACACGGGTAGTGGAAACACCATATATTTT
d_gene: .; v_gene: TRBV6-5; j_gene: TRBJ1-5; abundance: .; CDR3aa: CASSPTDRINQPQHF; CDR3nt: TGTGCCAGCAGCCCCACTGACAGAATCAATCAGCCCCAGCATTTT
d_gene: .; v_gene: TRBV6-5; j_gene: TRBJ2-7; abundance: .; CDR3aa: CASRSTAYEQYF; CDR3nt: TGTGCCAGCAGGTCGACAGCCTACGAGCAGTACTTC
d_gene: TRBD1; v_gene: TRBV6-1; j_gene: TRBJ1-5; abundance: .; CDR3aa: CASSRDRVNQPQHF; CDR3nt: TGTGCCAGCAGCCGGGACAGGGTAAATCAGCCCCAGCATTTT
d_gene: .; v_gene: TRBV11-2; j_gene: TRBJ2-3; abundance: .; CDR3aa: CASSLSWADYTDTQYF; CDR3nt: TGTGCCAGCAGCTTAAGTTGGGCAGACTACACAGATACGCAGTATTTT
d_gene: .; v_gene: TRBV6-5; j_gene: TRBJ1-2; abundance: .; CDR3aa: CASSYLGPEGGYTF; CDR3nt: TGTGCCAGCAGTTACCTGGGACCGGAGGGTGGCTACACCTTC
d_gene: .; v_gene: TRBV6-5; j_gene: TRBJ2-7; abundance: .; CDR3aa: CASSYSSGEVYEQYF; CDR3nt: TGTGCCAGCAGTTACTCGTCAGGGGAGGTTTACGAGCAGTACTTC
d_gene: .; v_gene: TRBV6-5; j_gene: TRBJ2-7; abundance: .; CDR3aa: CASSPSGDGAYEQYF; CDR3nt: TGTGCCAGCAGTCCCTCGGGGGACGGTGCCTACGAGCAGTACTTC
d_gene: .; v_gene: TRBV7-9; j_gene: TRBJ2-3; abundance: .; CDR3aa: CASSLRQTSTDTQYF; CDR3nt: TGTGCCAGCAGCCTAAGACAGACAAGCACAGATACGCAGTATTTT
d_gene: TRBD1; v_gene: TRBV19; j_gene: TRBJ1-1; abundance: .; CDR3aa: CASSTGTGALEAFF; CDR3nt: TGTGCCAGTAGTACCGGGACAGGGGCCCTTGAAGCTTTCTTT
d_gene: TRBD2; v_gene: TRBV6-6; j_gene: TRBJ2-1; abundance: .; CDR3aa: CASSPSSGRSNEQFF; CDR3nt: TGTGCCAGCAGCCCCTCTAGCGGGAGATCCAATGAGCAGTTCTTC
d_gene: .; v_gene: TRBV4-3; j_gene: TRBJ2-3; abundance: .; CDR3aa: CASSQEQGRLDTQYF; CDR3nt: TGCGCCAGCAGCCAGGAACAGGGGAGGTTAGATACGCAGTATTTT
d_gene: .; v_gene: TRBV5-6; j_gene: TRBJ2-3; abundance: .; CDR3aa: CASSFDLGIPLSTDTQYF; CDR3nt: TGTGCCAGCAGCTTCGACCTCGGAATCCCCCTGAGCACAGATACGCAGTATTTT
d_gene: .; v_gene: TRBV7-8; j_gene: TRBJ2-1; abundance: .; CDR3aa: CASSSGANNEQFF; CDR3nt: TGTGCCAGCAGCTCCGGGGCTAACAATGAGCAGTTCTTC
d_gene: .; v_gene: TRBV7-8; j_gene: TRBJ2-1; abundance: .; CDR3aa: CASSLAEWSSYNEQFF; CDR3nt: TGTGCCAGCAGCTTAGCGGAGTGGAGCTCCTACAATGAGCAGTTCTTC
d_gene: TRBD1; v_gene: TRBV19; j_gene: TRBJ1-4; abundance: .; CDR3aa: CASSILTRGQANEKLFF; CDR3nt: TGTGCCAGTAGTATACTGACTAGGGGGCAGGCTAATGAAAAACTGTTTTTT
d_gene: TRBD1; v_gene: TRBV19; j_gene: TRBJ1-6; abundance: few; CDR3aa: CASSPDRVQSPLHF; CDR3nt: TGTGCCAGTAGTCCAGACAGGGTCCAGTCACCCCTCCACTTT
d_gene: .; v_gene: TRBV4-1; j_gene: TRBJ2-5; abundance: once; CDR3aa: CASSQVRGETQYF; CDR3nt: TGCGCCAGCAGCCAAGTTAGGGGAGAGACCCAGTACTTC
d_gene: .; v_gene: TRBV6-5; j_gene: TRBJ2-7; abundance: .; CDR3aa: CASSFSHGGYEQYF; CDR3nt: TGTGCCAGCAGTTTCTCCCACGGGGGCTACGAGCAGTACTTC
d_gene: TRBD2; v_gene: TRBV11-1; j_gene: TRBJ2-7; abundance: .; CDR3aa: CASSFGTSGSYEQYF; CDR3nt: TGTGCCAGCAGCTTCGGGACTAGCGGATCCTACGAGCAGTACTTC
d_gene: TRBD1; v_gene: TRBV10-3; j_gene: TRBJ1-5; abundance: .; CDR3aa: CAISERGQGWQPQHF; CDR3nt: TGTGCCATCAGTGAGCGAGGACAGGGGTGGCAGCCCCAGCATTTT
d_gene: TRBD2; v_gene: TRBV7-2; j_gene: TRBJ2-2; abundance: .; CDR3aa: CASSSPLAGPNTGELFF; CDR3nt: TGTGCCAGCAGCTCACCCTTAGCGGGACCGAACACCGGGGAGCTGTTTTTT
d_gene: .; v_gene: TRBV18; j_gene: TRBJ1-2; abundance: .; CDR3aa: CASSPGEDYGYTF; CDR3nt: TGTGCCAGCTCACCTGGGGAGGACTATGGCTACACCTTC
d_gene: .; v_gene: TRBV6-1; j_gene: TRBJ1-1; abundance: few; CDR3aa: CASRDPDWNTEAFF; CDR3nt: TGTGCCAGCAGGGACCCTGACTGGAACACTGAAGCTTTCTTT
d_gene: TRBD1; v_gene: TRBV2; j_gene: TRBJ1-5; abundance: .; CDR3aa: CASSEAQFRDRRGENQPQHF; CDR3nt: TGTGCCAGCAGTGAAGCCCAATTCCGGGACAGGCGAGGAGAGAATCAGCCCCAGCATTTT
d_gene: TRBD1; v_gene: TRBV6-5; j_gene: TRBJ2-7; abundance: few; CDR3aa: CASSWDSDAYEQYF; CDR3nt: TGTGCCAGCAGCTGGGACAGTGACGCCTACGAGCAGTACTTC
d_gene: .; v_gene: TRBV6-5; j_gene: TRBJ1-1; abundance: .; CDR3aa: CASSRPNTEAFF; CDR3nt: TGTGCCAGCAGTCGACCCAACACTGAAGCTTTCTTT
d_gene: TRBD2; v_gene: TRBV10-3; j_gene: TRBJ2-2; abundance: .; CDR3aa: CAHGGAKNTGELFF; CDR3nt: TGTGCCCACGGGGGGGCGAAGAACACCGGGGAGCTGTTTTTT
d_gene: TRBD2; v_gene: TRBV5-1; j_gene: TRBJ2-1; abundance: .; CDR3aa: CASGRTSGAYNEQFF; CDR3nt: TGCGCCAGCGGGAGGACTAGCGGGGCGTACAATGAGCAGTTCTTC
d_gene: TRBD1; v_gene: TRBV19; j_gene: TRBJ1-1; abundance: .; CDR3aa: CASSPSDRPTEAFF; CDR3nt: TGTGCCAGTAGTCCTTCGGACAGGCCCACTGAAGCTTTCTTT
d_gene: .; v_gene: TRBV5-8; j_gene: TRBJ1-4; abundance: .; CDR3aa: CASSLGVTNEKLFF; CDR3nt: TGTGCCAGCAGCTTGGGGGTAACTAATGAAAAACTGTTTTTT
d_gene: TRBD1; v_gene: TRBV18; j_gene: TRBJ1-1; abundance: .; CDR3aa: CASSLLFGQGGKTEAFF; CDR3nt: TGTGCCAGCTCACTCCTCTTTGGGCAGGGGGGAAAGACTGAAGCTTTCTTT
d_gene: TRBD2; v_gene: TRBV7-3; j_gene: TRBJ2-1; abundance: .; CDR3aa: CASSLAGLAYNEQFF; CDR3nt: TGTGCCAGCAGCTTAGCGGGACTAGCATACAATGAGCAGTTCTTC
d_gene: .; v_gene: TRBV18; j_gene: TRBJ2-3; abundance: .; CDR3aa: CASSPTGAVSTDTQYF; CDR3nt: TGTGCCAGCTCACCTACCGGAGCGGTTAGCACAGATACGCAGTATTTT
d_gene: TRBD2; v_gene: TRBV7-6; j_gene: TRBJ2-5; abundance: .; CDR3aa: CASSRRGTDETQYF; CDR3nt: TGTGCCAGCAGCCGGCGGGGGACGGATGAGACCCAGTACTTC
d_gene: TRBD2; v_gene: TRBV10-1; j_gene: TRBJ2-3; abundance: .; CDR3aa: CASRRIAGSPTDTQYF; CDR3nt: TGCGCCAGCAGACGTATAGCGGGATCCCCCACAGATACGCAGTATTTT
d_gene: .; v_gene: TRBV19; j_gene: TRBJ1-2; abundance: .; CDR3aa: CASSTWTERLYGYTF; CDR3nt: TGTGCCAGTAGTACGTGGACAGAAAGACTGTATGGCTACACCTTC
d_gene: .; v_gene: TRBV10-3; j_gene: TRBJ2-5; abundance: .; CDR3aa: CAISESGRVQETQYF; CDR3nt: TGTGCCATCAGTGAGTCCGGCAGGGTTCAAGAGACCCAGTACTTC
d_gene: TRBD2; v_gene: TRBV5-1; j_gene: TRBJ2-1; abundance: .; CDR3aa: CASSLRSSGDNEQFF; CDR3nt: TGCGCCAGCAGCTTACGGTCTAGCGGGGACAATGAGCAGTTCTTC
d_gene: TRBD2; v_gene: TRBV29-1; j_gene: TRBJ2-2; abundance: .; CDR3aa: CSVGGLAGGELFF; CDR3nt: TGCAGCGTAGGAGGACTAGCGGGGGGGGAGCTGTTTTTT
d_gene: .; v_gene: TRBV7-9; j_gene: TRBJ2-5; abundance: once; CDR3aa: CASCREGLETQYF; CDR3nt: TGTGCTTCCTGCAGGGAAGGATTAGAGACCCAGTACTTC
d_gene: TRBD2; v_gene: TRBV10-3; j_gene: TRBJ2-5; abundance: once; CDR3aa: CAISEIPGGLGETQYF; CDR3nt: TGTGCCATCAGTGAGATACCCGGGGGGTTGGGGGAGACCCAGTACTTC
d_gene: TRBD1; v_gene: TRBV10-2; j_gene: TRBJ1-2; abundance: few; CDR3aa: CASRKGTGGSNNYGYTF; CDR3nt: TGCGCCAGCAGAAAGGGGACAGGCGGCTCAAATAACTATGGCTACACCTTC
d_gene: TRBD1; v_gene: TRBV5-5; j_gene: TRBJ1-1; abundance: .; CDR3aa: CASSSVGQGTEAFF; CDR3nt: TGTGCCAGCAGCAGCGTGGGACAGGGGACTGAAGCTTTCTTT